This is a list of T cell receptor beta chains from one sample in a study of cytomegalovirus exposure and HLA in healthy donors. Assay: immunoSEQ multiplex PCR; the TCRdb copy retains only in-frame clones and omits some. The profile covers some 110,000 clones, with around 80% appearing a single time and 4.8% taken by the ten largest. Sequenced input: PBMCs. These receptors were collected from a man aged 30 to 39 in good health and CMV-seropositive. CDR3s include the opening cysteine and the closing phenylalanine or tryptophan. The order of the fields is D gene, clone size, J gene, V gene, CDR3 protein, CDR3 DNA. A D gene is named only where the DNA matches it firmly. Clone size is not always given. Where it is, it says once, few, many or a class for expanded clones.

D gene: TRBD1; clone size: -; J gene: TRBJ2-4; V gene: TRBV5-1; CDR3 protein: CASSPGQGAKNIQYF; CDR3 DNA: TGCGCCAGCAGCCCGGGACAGGGAGCCAAAAACATTCAGTACTTC
D gene: -; clone size: few; J gene: TRBJ1-1; V gene: TRBV6-1; CDR3 protein: CASSKSGPLNTEAFF; CDR3 DNA: TGTGCCAGCAGTAAGTCAGGGCCCTTGAACACTGAAGCTTTCTTT
D gene: TRBD1; clone size: -; J gene: TRBJ1-1; V gene: TRBV4-3; CDR3 protein: CASSPTQGADTEAFF; CDR3 DNA: TGCGCCAGCAGCCCGACTCAGGGGGCGGACACTGAAGCTTTCTTT
D gene: -; clone size: -; J gene: TRBJ2-2; V gene: TRBV19; CDR3 protein: CASSISGAGELFF; CDR3 DNA: TGTGCCAGTAGTATATCAGGCGCCGGGGAGCTGTTTTTT
D gene: -; clone size: -; J gene: TRBJ2-7; V gene: TRBV6-1; CDR3 protein: CASSEALSREQYF; CDR3 DNA: TGTGCCAGCAGTGAAGCGCTTTCCAGGGAGCAGTACTTC
D gene: TRBD1; clone size: -; J gene: TRBJ1-2; V gene: TRBV2; CDR3 protein: CASRPGTGKGYTF; CDR3 DNA: TGTGCCAGCAGGCCCGGGACAGGGAAGGGCTACACCTTC
D gene: -; clone size: -; J gene: TRBJ1-6; V gene: TRBV5-4; CDR3 protein: CASSTSWDISTNSPLHF; CDR3 DNA: TGTGCCAGCAGCACGAGTTGGGACATCAGTACTAATTCACCCCTCCACTTT
D gene: TRBD1; clone size: -; J gene: TRBJ1-2; V gene: TRBV19; CDR3 protein: CASSPRQGEGYTF; CDR3 DNA: TGTGCCAGTAGCCCCAGACAGGGTGAAGGCTACACCTTC
D gene: TRBD1; clone size: -; J gene: TRBJ2-3; V gene: TRBV6-1; CDR3 protein: CASSDRDRGSDTQYF; CDR3 DNA: TGTGCCAGCAGTGACCGGGACAGGGGGTCAGATACGCAGTATTTT
D gene: -; clone size: -; J gene: TRBJ1-1; V gene: TRBV28; CDR3 protein: CAIVRNTEAFF; CDR3 DNA: TGTGCCATCGTGAGGAACACTGAAGCTTTCTTT
D gene: -; clone size: -; J gene: TRBJ2-7; V gene: TRBV15; CDR3 protein: CATSRQDSLAYEQYF; CDR3 DNA: TGTGCCACCAGCAGGCAGGACAGCCTAGCCTACGAGCAGTACTTC
D gene: TRBD1; clone size: few; J gene: TRBJ1-2; V gene: TRBV6-6; CDR3 protein: CASSYGRDRGNYGYTF; CDR3 DNA: TGTGCCAGCAGTTACGGACGGGACAGGGGTAACTATGGCTACACCTTC
D gene: TRBD2; clone size: medium-sized; J gene: TRBJ2-1; V gene: TRBV5-4; CDR3 protein: CASRISGGAYNEQFF; CDR3 DNA: TGTGCCAGCAGAATTAGCGGGGGGGCCTACAATGAGCAGTTCTTC
D gene: TRBD2; clone size: -; J gene: TRBJ2-3; V gene: TRBV7-3; CDR3 protein: CASSPGLGVDTQYF; CDR3 DNA: TGTGCCAGCAGCCCGGGACTAGGTGTAGATACGCAGTATTTT
D gene: -; clone size: -; J gene: TRBJ1-2; V gene: TRBV6-1; CDR3 protein: CASSEGGYGYTF; CDR3 DNA: TGTGCCAGCAGTGAAGGAGGCTATGGCTACACCTTC
D gene: -; clone size: -; J gene: TRBJ1-2; V gene: TRBV2; CDR3 protein: CASSDSVGRDYGYTF; CDR3 DNA: TGTGCCAGCAGTGACAGCGTGGGCAGGGACTATGGCTACACCTTC
D gene: -; clone size: -; J gene: TRBJ1-6; V gene: TRBV6-1; CDR3 protein: CASSALDKGAAPLHF; CDR3 DNA: TGTGCCAGCAGTGCCCTCGACAAGGGAGCGGCACCCCTCCACTTT
D gene: -; clone size: -; J gene: TRBJ2-7; V gene: TRBV5-4; CDR3 protein: CASSLGQGSAYEQYF; CDR3 DNA: TGTGCCAGCAGCTTGGGGCAGGGTTCTGCCTACGAGCAGTACTTC
D gene: TRBD1; clone size: few; J gene: TRBJ1-2; V gene: TRBV4-1; CDR3 protein: CASSQDDRGHYGYTF; CDR3 DNA: TGCGCCAGCAGCCAAGATGACAGGGGGCACTATGGCTACACCTTC
D gene: -; clone size: many; J gene: TRBJ1-4; V gene: TRBV4-3; CDR3 protein: CASSLSGLENNEKLFF; CDR3 DNA: TGCGCCAGCAGTCTTAGCGGTTTAGAAAATAATGAAAAACTGTTTTTT
D gene: -; clone size: -; J gene: TRBJ2-5; V gene: TRBV5-6; CDR3 protein: CASSWAGGPGETQYF; CDR3 DNA: TGTGCCAGCAGCTGGGCAGGCGGGCCGGGGGAGACCCAGTACTTC
D gene: TRBD1; clone size: -; J gene: TRBJ1-1; V gene: TRBV5-1; CDR3 protein: CASSSQGDYTEAFF; CDR3 DNA: TGCGCCAGCAGCTCACAGGGGGACTACACTGAAGCTTTCTTT
D gene: TRBD2; clone size: -; J gene: TRBJ2-1; V gene: TRBV11-2; CDR3 protein: CASSGGGLAAYNEQFF; CDR3 DNA: TGTGCCAGCAGCGGGGGGGGACTAGCGGCCTACAATGAGCAGTTCTTC
D gene: -; clone size: few; J gene: TRBJ2-2; V gene: TRBV5-1; CDR3 protein: CASSFLAGGLNTGELFF; CDR3 DNA: TGCGCCAGCAGCTTTTTGGCCGGAGGACTCAACACCGGGGAGCTGTTTTTT
D gene: -; clone size: once; J gene: TRBJ2-5; V gene: TRBV27; CDR3 protein: CASSRGAGEQETQYF; CDR3 DNA: TGTGCCAGCAGTCGGGGGGCTGGAGAACAAGAGACCCAGTACTTC
D gene: -; clone size: -; J gene: TRBJ1-5; V gene: TRBV19; CDR3 protein: CASGSSGGTAPQHF; CDR3 DNA: TGTGCCAGTGGGTCGTCTGGGGGCACGGCGCCCCAGCATTTT
D gene: TRBD2; clone size: -; J gene: TRBJ2-1; V gene: TRBV5-1; CDR3 protein: CASSLPASGGADEQFF; CDR3 DNA: TGCGCCAGCAGCTTGCCAGCTAGCGGGGGGGCTGATGAGCAGTTCTTC
D gene: -; clone size: -; J gene: TRBJ1-2; V gene: TRBV18; CDR3 protein: CASSPGQAFYGYTF; CDR3 DNA: TGTGCCAGCTCACCAGGGCAGGCTTTCTATGGCTACACCTTC
D gene: TRBD1; clone size: few; J gene: TRBJ1-5; V gene: TRBV6-5; CDR3 protein: CASSYSGRGADQPQHF; CDR3 DNA: TGTGCCAGCAGTTACTCAGGCAGGGGGGCGGATCAGCCCCAGCATTTT
D gene: -; clone size: -; J gene: TRBJ2-7; V gene: TRBV29-1; CDR3 protein: CSVKATDSYEQYF; CDR3 DNA: TGCAGCGTAAAAGCGACAGACTCCTACGAGCAGTACTTC
D gene: -; clone size: -; J gene: TRBJ2-5; V gene: TRBV7-2; CDR3 protein: CASIPREGQETQYF; CDR3 DNA: TGTGCCAGCATTCCCCGCGAGGGCCAAGAGACCCAGTACTTC
D gene: TRBD1; clone size: -; J gene: TRBJ1-1; V gene: TRBV6-1; CDR3 protein: CASRDRGLGEAFF; CDR3 DNA: TGTGCCAGCAGGGACAGGGGGTTGGGTGAAGCTTTCTTT
D gene: TRBD2; clone size: -; J gene: TRBJ2-1; V gene: TRBV7-9; CDR3 protein: CASSGLAGGYNEQFF; CDR3 DNA: TGTGCCAGCAGCGGGCTAGCGGGGGGATACAATGAGCAGTTCTTC
D gene: TRBD1; clone size: -; J gene: TRBJ2-1; V gene: TRBV9; CDR3 protein: CASSVGVMGQGDNEQFF; CDR3 DNA: TGTGCCAGCAGCGTAGGTGTCATGGGACAGGGCGACAATGAGCAGTTCTTC
D gene: TRBD1; clone size: few; J gene: TRBJ2-3; V gene: TRBV11-2; CDR3 protein: CASRTDGQATYTQYF; CDR3 DNA: TGTGCCAGCCGCACGGACGGACAGGCCACGTATACGCAGTATTTT
D gene: TRBD1; clone size: -; J gene: TRBJ1-2; V gene: TRBV7-9; CDR3 protein: CASSLEGQIYGYTF; CDR3 DNA: TGTGCCAGCAGCTTAGAGGGACAGATCTATGGCTACACCTTC
D gene: TRBD1; clone size: -; J gene: TRBJ2-5; V gene: TRBV5-1; CDR3 protein: CASSLAQGAERMQTQYF; CDR3 DNA: TGCGCCAGCAGCTTGGCGCAGGGGGCAGAAAGGATGCAGACCCAGTACTTC
D gene: -; clone size: -; J gene: TRBJ1-1; V gene: TRBV14; CDR3 protein: CASSKAVNTEAFF; CDR3 DNA: TGTGCCAGCAGCAAAGCCGTAAACACTGAAGCTTTCTTT
D gene: -; clone size: -; J gene: TRBJ2-5; V gene: TRBV2; CDR3 protein: CASSGRDQETQYF; CDR3 DNA: TGTGCCAGCAGTGGACGGGACCAAGAGACCCAGTACTTC
D gene: -; clone size: -; J gene: TRBJ1-5; V gene: TRBV7-3; CDR3 protein: CASSREGEQGNQPQHF; CDR3 DNA: TGTGCCAGCAGCCGCGAGGGGGAGCAGGGCAATCAGCCCCAGCATTTT
D gene: TRBD2; clone size: -; J gene: TRBJ2-1; V gene: TRBV7-9; CDR3 protein: CASRGLAGDYNEQFF; CDR3 DNA: TGTGCCAGCAGGGGACTAGCGGGGGACTACAATGAGCAGTTCTTC
D gene: -; clone size: few; J gene: TRBJ1-1; V gene: TRBV6-5; CDR3 protein: CASSYSTGRGNTEAFF; CDR3 DNA: TGTGCCAGCAGTTACTCGACAGGTAGGGGGAACACTGAAGCTTTCTTT
D gene: -; clone size: few; J gene: TRBJ1-1; V gene: TRBV4-1; CDR3 protein: CASSLLGGPAEAFF; CDR3 DNA: TGCGCCAGCAGCCTCCTGGGGGGGCCCGCTGAAGCTTTCTTT
D gene: TRBD2; clone size: -; J gene: TRBJ2-1; V gene: TRBV13; CDR3 protein: CASSLPPAGGPYNEQFF; CDR3 DNA: TGTGCCAGCAGCTTACCCCCGGCGGGGGGACCCTACAATGAGCAGTTCTTC
D gene: TRBD1; clone size: -; J gene: TRBJ2-7; V gene: TRBV7-2; CDR3 protein: CASSSDRGTGEQYF; CDR3 DNA: TGTGCCAGCAGCTCCGACAGGGGGACAGGCGAGCAGTACTTC
D gene: -; clone size: -; J gene: TRBJ1-5; V gene: TRBV4-3; CDR3 protein: CASSQDLSRDQPQHF; CDR3 DNA: TGCGCCAGCAGCCAAGATCTTTCCCGGGATCAGCCCCAGCATTTT
D gene: TRBD1; clone size: -; J gene: TRBJ2-5; V gene: TRBV4-3; CDR3 protein: CASSQAARGRETQYF; CDR3 DNA: TGCGCCAGCAGCCAAGCGGCAAGGGGGCGGGAGACCCAGTACTTC
D gene: -; clone size: few; J gene: TRBJ1-5; V gene: TRBV6-5; CDR3 protein: CASSEMQPQHF; CDR3 DNA: TGTGCCAGCAGTGAGATGCAGCCCCAGCATTTT
D gene: -; clone size: -; J gene: TRBJ1-5; V gene: TRBV6-4; CDR3 protein: CASSDRKGDQPQHF; CDR3 DNA: TGTGCCAGCAGTGACAGGAAAGGGGATCAGCCCCAGCATTTT
D gene: TRBD1; clone size: -; J gene: TRBJ2-2; V gene: TRBV28; CDR3 protein: CASSSDRESGTGELFF; CDR3 DNA: TGTGCCAGCAGTTCTGACAGGGAGTCGGGCACCGGGGAGCTGTTTTTT
D gene: -; clone size: -; J gene: TRBJ1-2; V gene: TRBV9; CDR3 protein: CASSARWGKAPVGYTF; CDR3 DNA: TGTGCCAGCAGCGCTCGATGGGGCAAGGCCCCGGTGGGCTACACCTTC
D gene: TRBD1; clone size: once; J gene: TRBJ2-1; V gene: TRBV2; CDR3 protein: CASSGSGDRGTYNEQFF; CDR3 DNA: TGTGCCAGCAGTGGGTCGGGGGACAGGGGAACCTACAATGAGCAGTTCTTC
D gene: TRBD2; clone size: -; J gene: TRBJ2-5; V gene: TRBV5-4; CDR3 protein: CASSLDGRGGVETQYF; CDR3 DNA: TGTGCCAGCAGCTTGGATGGGCGGGGGGGCGTGGAGACCCAGTACTTC
D gene: -; clone size: -; J gene: TRBJ2-5; V gene: TRBV5-1; CDR3 protein: CASSYQGPPTRETQYF; CDR3 DNA: TGCGCCAGCAGCTACCAGGGGCCTCCTACCCGAGAGACCCAGTACTTC
D gene: -; clone size: few; J gene: TRBJ1-4; V gene: TRBV6-5; CDR3 protein: CASSRTVTNEKLFF; CDR3 DNA: TGTGCCAGCAGTCGGACAGTAACTAATGAAAAACTGTTTTTT
D gene: -; clone size: -; J gene: TRBJ1-5; V gene: TRBV6-5; CDR3 protein: CATQARNQPQHF; CDR3 DNA: TGTGCCACCCAAGCCAGGAATCAGCCCCAGCATTTT
D gene: -; clone size: -; J gene: TRBJ1-2; V gene: TRBV10-3; CDR3 protein: CAISETGHYPF; CDR3 DNA: TGTGCCATCAGTGAAACAGGGCACTACCCCTTC
D gene: TRBD1; clone size: -; J gene: TRBJ1-2; V gene: TRBV2; CDR3 protein: CASRTMDRGTANYGYTF; CDR3 DNA: TGTGCCAGCAGAACCATGGACAGGGGGACGGCTAACTATGGCTACACCTTC
D gene: TRBD2; clone size: -; J gene: TRBJ2-3; V gene: TRBV2; CDR3 protein: CASSEALAGGTTDTQYF; CDR3 DNA: TGTGCCAGCAGTGAAGCCCTAGCGGGGGGGACCACAGATACGCAGTATTTT